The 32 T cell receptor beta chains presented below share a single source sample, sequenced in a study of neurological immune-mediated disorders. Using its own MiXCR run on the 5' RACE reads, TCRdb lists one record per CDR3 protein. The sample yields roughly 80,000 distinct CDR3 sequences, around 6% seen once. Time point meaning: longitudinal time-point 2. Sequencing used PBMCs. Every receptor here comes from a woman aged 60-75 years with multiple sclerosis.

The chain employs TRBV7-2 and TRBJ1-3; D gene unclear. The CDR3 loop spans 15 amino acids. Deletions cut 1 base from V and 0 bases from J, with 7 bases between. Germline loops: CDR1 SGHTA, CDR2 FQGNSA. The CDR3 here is CASSLGPNSGNTIYF. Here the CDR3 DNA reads TGTGCCAGCAGCTTAGGGCCAAACTCTGGAAACACCATATATTTT.

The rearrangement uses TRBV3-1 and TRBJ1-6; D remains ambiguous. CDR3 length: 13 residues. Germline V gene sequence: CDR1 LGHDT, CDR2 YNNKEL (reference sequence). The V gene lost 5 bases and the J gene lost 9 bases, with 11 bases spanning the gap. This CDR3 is CASSYTTGSPLHF. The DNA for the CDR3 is TGTGCCAGCAGCTACACGACCGGTTCACCCCTCCACTTT.

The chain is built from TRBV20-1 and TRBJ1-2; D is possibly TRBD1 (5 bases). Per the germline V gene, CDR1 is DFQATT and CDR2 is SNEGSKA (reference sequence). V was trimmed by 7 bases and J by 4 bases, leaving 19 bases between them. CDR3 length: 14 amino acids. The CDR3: CSVTRGGGFYGYTF. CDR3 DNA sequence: TGCAGTGTCACTCGGGGGGGTGGATTCTATGGCTACACCTTC.

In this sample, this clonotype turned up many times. CDR3 in amino acids: CASSGAGAGELFF. In DNA, the CDR3 is TGTGCCAGCAGTGGCGCGGGGGCCGGGGAGCTGTTTTTT. The V call is TRBV12-3 or TRBV12-4, the J call TRBJ2-2; 7 positions match TRBD2. CDR3 length: 13 residues. J gave up 6 bases and V 5 bases, and 3 bases lay outside the gene matches.

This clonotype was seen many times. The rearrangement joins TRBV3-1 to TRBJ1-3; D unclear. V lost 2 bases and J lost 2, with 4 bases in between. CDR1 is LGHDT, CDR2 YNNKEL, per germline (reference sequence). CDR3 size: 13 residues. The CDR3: CASSQQPGNTIYF. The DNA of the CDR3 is TGTGCCAGCAGCCAACAGCCTGGAAACACCATATATTTT. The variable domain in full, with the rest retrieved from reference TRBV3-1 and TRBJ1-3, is DTAVSQTPKYLVTQMGNDKSIKCEQNLGHDTMYWYKQDSKKFLKIMFSYNNKELIINETVPNRFSPKSPDKAHLNLHINSLELGDSAVYFCASSQQPGNTIYFGEGSWLTVV.

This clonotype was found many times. The CDR3 nucleotides are TGCGCCAGCAGCTTGGATGGCAGGGGAGGGGACGAGCAGTACTTC. Translating gives CASSLDGRGGDEQYF. The chain uses TRBV5-1 and TRBJ2-7, with TRBD2 as a possible D gene (7 bases). Trimming took 0 bases from V and 5 from J, leaving 15 bases between them. The CDR3 consists of 15 residues. The germline gives CDR1 SGHRS, CDR2 YFSETQ.

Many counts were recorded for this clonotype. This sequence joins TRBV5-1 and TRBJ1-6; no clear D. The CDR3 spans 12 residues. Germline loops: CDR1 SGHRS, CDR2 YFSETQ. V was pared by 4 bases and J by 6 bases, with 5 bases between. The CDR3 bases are TGCGCCAGCAGCATTGGTAATTCACCCCTCCACTTT. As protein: CASSIGNSPLHF.

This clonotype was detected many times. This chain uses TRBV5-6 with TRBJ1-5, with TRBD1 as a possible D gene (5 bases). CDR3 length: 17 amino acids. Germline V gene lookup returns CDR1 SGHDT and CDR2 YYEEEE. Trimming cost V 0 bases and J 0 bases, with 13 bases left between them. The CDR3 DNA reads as TGTGCCAGCAGCTTGGGGGCAGGGCGATATAGCAATCAGCCCCAGCATTTT. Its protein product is CASSLGAGRYSNQPQHF.

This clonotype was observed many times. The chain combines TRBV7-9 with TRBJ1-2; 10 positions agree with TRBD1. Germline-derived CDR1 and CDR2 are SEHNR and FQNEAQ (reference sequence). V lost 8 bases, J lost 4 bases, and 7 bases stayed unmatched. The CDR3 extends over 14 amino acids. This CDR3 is CASGKTGGIYGYTF. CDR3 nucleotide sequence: TGTGCCAGCGGAAAGACAGGGGGCATCTATGGCTACACCTTC.

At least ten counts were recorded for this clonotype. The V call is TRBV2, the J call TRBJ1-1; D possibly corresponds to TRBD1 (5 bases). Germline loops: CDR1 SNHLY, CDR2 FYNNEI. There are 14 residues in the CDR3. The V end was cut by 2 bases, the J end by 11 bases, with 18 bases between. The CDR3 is CASSEQRQSYLAFF. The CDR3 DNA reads TGTGCCAGCAGTGAACAAAGACAGTCCTACCTCGCTTTCTTT.

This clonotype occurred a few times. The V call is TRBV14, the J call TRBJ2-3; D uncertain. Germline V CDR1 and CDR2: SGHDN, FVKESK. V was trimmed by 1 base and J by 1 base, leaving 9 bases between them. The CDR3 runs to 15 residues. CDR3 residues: CASSQGLRGTDTQYF. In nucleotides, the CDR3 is TGTGCCAGCAGCCAAGGGCTACGGGGCACAGATACGCAGTATTTT.

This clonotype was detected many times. This chain's CDR3 is CASRTTGVGKQFF. CDR3 DNA sequence: TGTGCCAGCAGAACCACAGGGGTTGGTAAGCAGTTCTTC. The V gene is TRBV27, the J gene TRBJ2-1, with 7 bases lining up with TRBD1. The CDR3 runs to 13 residues. The germline V gene encodes CDR1 MNHEY and CDR2 SMNVEV (reference sequence). Trimming removed 6 bases from V and 11 bases from J; junction bases left unmatched: 10.

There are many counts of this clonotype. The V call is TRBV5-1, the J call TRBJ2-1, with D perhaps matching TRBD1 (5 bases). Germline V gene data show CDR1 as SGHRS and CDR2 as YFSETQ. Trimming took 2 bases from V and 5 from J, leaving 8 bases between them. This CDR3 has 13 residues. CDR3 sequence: CASSFDRNNEQFF. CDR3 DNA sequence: TGCGCCAGCAGCTTTGACAGAAACAATGAGCAGTTCTTC. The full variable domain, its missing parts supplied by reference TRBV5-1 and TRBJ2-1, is KAGVTQTPRYLIKTRGQQVTLSCSPISGHRSVSWYQQTPGQGLQFLFEYFSETQRNKGNFPGRFSGRQFSNSRSEMNVSTLELGDSALYLCASSFDRNNEQFFGPGTRLTVL.

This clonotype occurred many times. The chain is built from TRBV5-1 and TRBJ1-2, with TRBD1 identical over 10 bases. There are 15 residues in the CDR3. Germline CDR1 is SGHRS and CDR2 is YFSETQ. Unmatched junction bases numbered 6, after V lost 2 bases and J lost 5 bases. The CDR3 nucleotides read TGCGCCAGCAGCTTTGGAGACAGGGGGCCGTATGGCTACACCTTC. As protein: CASSFGDRGPYGYTF.

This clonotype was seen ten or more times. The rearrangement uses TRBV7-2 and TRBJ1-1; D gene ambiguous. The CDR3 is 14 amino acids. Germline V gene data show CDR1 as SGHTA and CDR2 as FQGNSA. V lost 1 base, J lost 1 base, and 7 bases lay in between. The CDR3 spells CASSLGPGNTEAFF. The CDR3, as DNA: TGTGCCAGCAGCTTAGGGCCAGGGAACACTGAAGCTTTCTTT.

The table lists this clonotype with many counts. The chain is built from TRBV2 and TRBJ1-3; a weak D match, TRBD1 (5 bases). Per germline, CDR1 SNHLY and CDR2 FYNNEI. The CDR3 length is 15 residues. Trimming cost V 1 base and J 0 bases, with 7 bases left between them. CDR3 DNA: TGTGCCAGCAGTGAAGGGGGCAGCTCTGGAAACACCATATATTTT. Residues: CASSEGGSSGNTIYF. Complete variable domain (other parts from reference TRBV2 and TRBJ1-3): EPEVTQTPSHQVTQMGQEVILRCVPISNHLYFYWYRQILGQKVEFLVSFYNNEISEKSEIFDDQFSVERPDGSNFTLKIRSTKLEDSAMYFCASSEGGSSGNTIYFGEGSWLTVV.

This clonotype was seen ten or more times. The CDR3 DNA reads as TGCAGTGCTAGTTGGGGACAGGGCGATCAGCCCCAGCATTTT. Its translation: CSASWGQGDQPQHF. The rearrangement links TRBV20-1 to TRBJ1-5, with 9 bases that match TRBD1. J was trimmed by 5 bases and V by 3 bases; bases with no gene match: 5. Germline values: CDR1 DFQATT, CDR2 SNEGSKA (reference sequence). The length of the CDR3 is 14 residues.

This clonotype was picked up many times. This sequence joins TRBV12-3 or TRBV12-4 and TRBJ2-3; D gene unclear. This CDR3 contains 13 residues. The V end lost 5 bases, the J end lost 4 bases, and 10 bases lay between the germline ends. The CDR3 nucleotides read TGTGCCAGCAGTCCCGCTAGTCCAGATACGCAGTATTTT. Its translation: CASSPASPDTQYF.

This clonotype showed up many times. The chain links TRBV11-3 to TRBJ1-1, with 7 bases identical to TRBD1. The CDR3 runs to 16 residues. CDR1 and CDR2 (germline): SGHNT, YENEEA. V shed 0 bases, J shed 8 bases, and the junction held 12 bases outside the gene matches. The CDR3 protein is CASSLDGRQGKAEAFF. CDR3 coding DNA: TGTGCCAGCAGCTTAGACGGGCGACAGGGAAAGGCCGAAGCTTTCTTT.

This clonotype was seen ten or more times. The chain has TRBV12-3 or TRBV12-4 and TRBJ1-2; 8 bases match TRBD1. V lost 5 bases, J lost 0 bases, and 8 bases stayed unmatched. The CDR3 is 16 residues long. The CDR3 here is CASSGPGQETNYGYTF. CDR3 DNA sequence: TGTGCCAGCAGTGGACCGGGACAGGAGACTAACTATGGCTACACCTTC.

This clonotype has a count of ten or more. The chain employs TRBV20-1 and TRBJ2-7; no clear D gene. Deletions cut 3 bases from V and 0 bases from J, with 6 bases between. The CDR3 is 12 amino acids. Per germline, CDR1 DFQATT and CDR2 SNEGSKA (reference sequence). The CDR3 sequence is CSARRSSYEQYF. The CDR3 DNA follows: TGCAGTGCTAGGAGGAGCTCCTACGAGCAGTACTTC.

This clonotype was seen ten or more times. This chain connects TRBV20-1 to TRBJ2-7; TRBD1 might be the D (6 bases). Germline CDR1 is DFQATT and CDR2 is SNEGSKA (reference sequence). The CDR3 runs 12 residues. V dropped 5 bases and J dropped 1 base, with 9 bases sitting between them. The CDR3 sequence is CSASDSSYEQYF. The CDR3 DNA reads TGCAGTGCTTCGGACAGTTCCTACGAGCAGTACTTC.

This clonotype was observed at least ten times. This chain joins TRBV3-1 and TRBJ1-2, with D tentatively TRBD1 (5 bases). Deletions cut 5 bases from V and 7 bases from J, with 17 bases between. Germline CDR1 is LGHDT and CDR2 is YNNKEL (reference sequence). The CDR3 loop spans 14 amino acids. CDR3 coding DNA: TGTGCCAGCAGCAAAAGCACAGGCTTGGGTGGCTACACCTTC. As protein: CASSKSTGLGGYTF.

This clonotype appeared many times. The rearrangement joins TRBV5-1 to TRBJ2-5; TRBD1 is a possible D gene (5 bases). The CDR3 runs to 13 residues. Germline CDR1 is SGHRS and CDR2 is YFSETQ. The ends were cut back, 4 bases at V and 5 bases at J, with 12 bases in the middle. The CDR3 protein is CASSEQGWETQYF. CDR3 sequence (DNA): TGCGCCAGCAGCGAGCAGGGATGGGAGACCCAGTACTTC.

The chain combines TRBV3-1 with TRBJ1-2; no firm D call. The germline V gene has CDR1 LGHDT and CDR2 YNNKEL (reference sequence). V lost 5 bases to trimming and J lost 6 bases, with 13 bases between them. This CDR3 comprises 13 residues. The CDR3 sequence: CASSLTLGHGYTF. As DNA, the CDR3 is TGTGCCAGCAGCTTGACTTTGGGTCATGGCTACACCTTC.

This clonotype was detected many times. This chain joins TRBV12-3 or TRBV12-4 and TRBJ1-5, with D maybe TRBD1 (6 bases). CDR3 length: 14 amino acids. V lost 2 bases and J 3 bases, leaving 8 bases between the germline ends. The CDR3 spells CASSLRTVNQPQHF. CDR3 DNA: TGTGCCAGCAGTTTAAGGACAGTCAATCAGCCCCAGCATTTT.

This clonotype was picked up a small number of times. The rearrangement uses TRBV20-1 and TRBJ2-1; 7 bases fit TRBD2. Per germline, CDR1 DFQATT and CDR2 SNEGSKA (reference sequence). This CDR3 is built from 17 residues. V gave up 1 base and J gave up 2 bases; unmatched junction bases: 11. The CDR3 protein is CSARGFERGQTYNEQFF. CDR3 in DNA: TGCAGTGCTAGAGGTTTCGAGCGGGGCCAAACCTACAATGAGCAGTTCTTC.

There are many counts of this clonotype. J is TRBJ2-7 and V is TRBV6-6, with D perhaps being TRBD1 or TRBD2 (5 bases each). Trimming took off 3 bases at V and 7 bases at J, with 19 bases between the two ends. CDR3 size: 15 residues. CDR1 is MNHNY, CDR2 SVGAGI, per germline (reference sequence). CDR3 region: CASSYFAGTSEEQYF. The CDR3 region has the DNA TGTGCCAGCAGTTATTTTGCAGGGACCTCTGAGGAGCAGTACTTC.

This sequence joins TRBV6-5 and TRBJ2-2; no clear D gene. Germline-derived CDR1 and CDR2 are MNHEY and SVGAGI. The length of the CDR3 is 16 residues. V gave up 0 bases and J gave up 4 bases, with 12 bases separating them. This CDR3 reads CASSYSISSATGELFF. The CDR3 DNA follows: TGTGCCAGCAGTTACTCGATCAGCAGCGCCACCGGGGAGCTGTTTTTT.

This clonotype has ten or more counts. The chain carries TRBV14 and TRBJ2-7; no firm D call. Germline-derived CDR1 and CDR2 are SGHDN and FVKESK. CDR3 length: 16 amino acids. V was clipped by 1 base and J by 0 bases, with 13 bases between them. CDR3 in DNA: TGTGCCAGCAGCCAAGGTACGAGGATTAGCTCCTACGAGCAGTACTTC. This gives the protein CASSQGTRISSYEQYF.

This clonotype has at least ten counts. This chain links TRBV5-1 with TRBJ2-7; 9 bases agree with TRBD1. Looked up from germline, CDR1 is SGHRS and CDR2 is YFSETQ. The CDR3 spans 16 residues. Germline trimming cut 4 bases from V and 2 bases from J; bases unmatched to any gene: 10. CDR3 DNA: TGCGCCAGCAGCCGTGCGGGACAGGGAACCCCCTACGAGCAGTACTTC. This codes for CASSRAGQGTPYEQYF.

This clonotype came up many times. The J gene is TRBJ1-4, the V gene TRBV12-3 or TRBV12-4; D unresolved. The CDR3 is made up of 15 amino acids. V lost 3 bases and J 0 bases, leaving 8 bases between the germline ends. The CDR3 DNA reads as TGTGCCAGCAGTTTCTCCGGGGCAACTAATGAAAAACTGTTTTTT. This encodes CASSFSGATNEKLFF.